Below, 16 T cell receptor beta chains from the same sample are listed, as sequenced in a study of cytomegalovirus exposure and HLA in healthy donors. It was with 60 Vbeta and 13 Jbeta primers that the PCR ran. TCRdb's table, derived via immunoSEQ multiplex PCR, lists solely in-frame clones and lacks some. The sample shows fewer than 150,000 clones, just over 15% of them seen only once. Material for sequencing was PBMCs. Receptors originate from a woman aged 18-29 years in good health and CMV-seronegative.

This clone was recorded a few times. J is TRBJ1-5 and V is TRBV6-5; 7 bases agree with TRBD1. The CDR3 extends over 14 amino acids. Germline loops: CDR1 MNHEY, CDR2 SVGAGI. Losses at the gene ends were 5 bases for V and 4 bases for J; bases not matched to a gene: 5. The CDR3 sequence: CASSNRGRNQPQHF. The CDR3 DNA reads TGTGCCAGCAGTAACAGGGGACGAAATCAGCCCCAGCATTTT.

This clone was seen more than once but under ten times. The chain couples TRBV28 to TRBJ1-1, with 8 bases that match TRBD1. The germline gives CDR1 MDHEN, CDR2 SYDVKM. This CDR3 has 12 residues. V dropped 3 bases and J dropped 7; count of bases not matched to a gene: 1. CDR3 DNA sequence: TGTGCCAGCAGTTTTGGACAGGGTGAAGCTTTCTTT. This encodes CASSFGQGEAFF.

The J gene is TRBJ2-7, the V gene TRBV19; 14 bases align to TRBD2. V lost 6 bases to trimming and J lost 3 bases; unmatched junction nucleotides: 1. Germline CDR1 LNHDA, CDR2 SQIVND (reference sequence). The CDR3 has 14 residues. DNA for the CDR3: TGTGCCAGTAGCGGGACTAGCGGGAGCTACGAGCAGTACTTC. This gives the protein CASSGTSGSYEQYF.

CDR3 bases: TGTGCCAGCAGCGCGGAGGGGACAGTCGCGACTGAAGCTTTCTTT. Translation gives CASSAEGTVATEAFF. V and J are TRBV9 and TRBJ1-1; 7 bases align to TRBD1. J lost 5 bases, V lost 3 bases, and 10 bases had no gene match. Per the germline V gene, CDR1 is SGDLS and CDR2 is YYNGEE. The CDR3 loop spans 15 amino acids.

In nucleotides, the CDR3 is TGTGCCAGCAGCGTAGGAGGAGGGCTAGGCGAAAAACTGTTTTTT. Its translation: CASSVGGGLGEKLFF. The V call is TRBV9, the J call TRBJ1-4; D not resolved. There are 15 residues in the CDR3. Germline CDR1 reads SGDLS; CDR2 reads YYNGEE. Trimming took 0 bases from V and 8 from J, leaving 14 bases between them.

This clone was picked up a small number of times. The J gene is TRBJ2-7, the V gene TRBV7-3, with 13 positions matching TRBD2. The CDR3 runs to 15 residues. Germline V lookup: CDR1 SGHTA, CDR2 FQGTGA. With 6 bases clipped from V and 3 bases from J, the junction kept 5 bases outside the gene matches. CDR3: CASRDGLAGVYEQYF. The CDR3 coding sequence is TGTGCCAGCAGAGATGGACTAGCGGGGGTCTACGAGCAGTACTTC.

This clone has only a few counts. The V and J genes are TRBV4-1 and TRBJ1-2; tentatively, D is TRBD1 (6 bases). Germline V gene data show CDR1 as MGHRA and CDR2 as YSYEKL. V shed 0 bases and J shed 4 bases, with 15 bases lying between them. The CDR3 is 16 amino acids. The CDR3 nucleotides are TGCGCCAGCAGCCAAGATAACAGGGAGAGTGGCTATGGCTACACCTTC. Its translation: CASSQDNRESGYGYTF.

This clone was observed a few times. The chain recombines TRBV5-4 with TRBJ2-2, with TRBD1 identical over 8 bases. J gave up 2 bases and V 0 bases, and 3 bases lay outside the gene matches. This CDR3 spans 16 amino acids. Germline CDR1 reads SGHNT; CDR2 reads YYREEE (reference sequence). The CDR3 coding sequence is TGTGCCAGCAGCTTGGCCTCAGGGGGCAACACCGGGGAGCTGTTTTTT. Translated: CASSLASGGNTGELFF.

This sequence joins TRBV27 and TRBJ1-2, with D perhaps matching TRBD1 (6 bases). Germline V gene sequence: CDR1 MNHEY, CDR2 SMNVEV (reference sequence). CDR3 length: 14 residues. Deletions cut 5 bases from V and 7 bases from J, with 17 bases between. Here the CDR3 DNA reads TGTGCCAGCAGTCCCACCGGGGGGGCGGTTGGCTACACCTTC. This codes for CASSPTGGAVGYTF.

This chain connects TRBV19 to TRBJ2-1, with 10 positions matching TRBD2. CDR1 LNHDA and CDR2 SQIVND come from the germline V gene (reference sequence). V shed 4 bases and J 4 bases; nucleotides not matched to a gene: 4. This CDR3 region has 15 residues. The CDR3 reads CASSRASGGYNEQFF. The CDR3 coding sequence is TGTGCCAGTAGTAGGGCTAGCGGGGGATACAATGAGCAGTTCTTC.

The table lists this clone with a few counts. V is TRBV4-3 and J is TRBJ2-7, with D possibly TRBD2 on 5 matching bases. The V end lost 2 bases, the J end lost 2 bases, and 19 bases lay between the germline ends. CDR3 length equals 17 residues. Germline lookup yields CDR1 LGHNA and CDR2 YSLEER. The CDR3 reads CASSQSIPGSGAYEQYF. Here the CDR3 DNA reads TGCGCCAGCAGCCAATCCATTCCGGGGAGTGGGGCCTACGAGCAGTACTTC.

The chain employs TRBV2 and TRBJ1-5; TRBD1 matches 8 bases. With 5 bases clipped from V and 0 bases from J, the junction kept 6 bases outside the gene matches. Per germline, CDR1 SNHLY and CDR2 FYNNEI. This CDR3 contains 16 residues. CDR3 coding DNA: TGTGCCAGCAGTTCAGGGGGCTTATATAGCAATCAGCCCCAGCATTTT. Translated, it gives CASSSGGLYSNQPQHF. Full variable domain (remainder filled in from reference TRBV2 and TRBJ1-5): EPEVTQTPSHQVTQMGQEVILRCVPISNHLYFYWYRQILGQKVEFLVSFYNNEISEKSEIFDDQFSVERPDGSNFTLKIRSTKLEDSAMYFCASSSGGLYSNQPQHFGDGTRLSIL.

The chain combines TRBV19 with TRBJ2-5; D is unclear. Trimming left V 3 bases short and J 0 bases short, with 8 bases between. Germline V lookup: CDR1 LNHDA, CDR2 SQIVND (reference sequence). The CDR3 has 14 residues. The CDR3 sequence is CASSIITDQETQYF. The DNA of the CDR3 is TGTGCCAGTAGTATTATAACGGACCAAGAGACCCAGTACTTC.

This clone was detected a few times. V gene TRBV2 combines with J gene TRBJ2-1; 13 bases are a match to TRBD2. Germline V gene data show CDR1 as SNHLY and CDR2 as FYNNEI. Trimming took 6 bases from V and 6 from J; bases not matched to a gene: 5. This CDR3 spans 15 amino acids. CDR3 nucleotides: TGTGCCAGCAGGCAACTAGCGGGAGGGTTCAATGAGCAGTTCTTC. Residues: CASRQLAGGFNEQFF. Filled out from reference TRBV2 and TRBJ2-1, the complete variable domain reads EPEVTQTPSHQVTQMGQEVILRCVPISNHLYFYWYRQILGQKVEFLVSFYNNEISEKSEIFDDQFSVERPDGSNFTLKIRSTKLEDSAMYFCASRQLAGGFNEQFFGPGTRLTVL.

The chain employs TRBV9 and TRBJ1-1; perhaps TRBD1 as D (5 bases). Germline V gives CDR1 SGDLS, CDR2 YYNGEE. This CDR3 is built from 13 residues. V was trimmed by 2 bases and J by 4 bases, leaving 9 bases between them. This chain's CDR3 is CASSVWDSTEAFF. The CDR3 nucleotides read TGTGCCAGCAGCGTTTGGGACTCCACTGAAGCTTTCTTT.

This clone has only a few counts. As DNA, the CDR3 is TGCAGCGTCATGGGCAGGACTGCCTACAATGAGCAGTTCTTC. Translation: CSVMGRTAYNEQFF. This chain connects TRBV29-1 to TRBJ2-1; tentatively, D is TRBD2 (5 bases). Germline CDR1 is SQVTM and CDR2 is ANQGSEA. Trimming shortened V by 6 bases and J by 2 bases, and 14 bases separated the two germline ends. This CDR3 is 14 amino acids long.